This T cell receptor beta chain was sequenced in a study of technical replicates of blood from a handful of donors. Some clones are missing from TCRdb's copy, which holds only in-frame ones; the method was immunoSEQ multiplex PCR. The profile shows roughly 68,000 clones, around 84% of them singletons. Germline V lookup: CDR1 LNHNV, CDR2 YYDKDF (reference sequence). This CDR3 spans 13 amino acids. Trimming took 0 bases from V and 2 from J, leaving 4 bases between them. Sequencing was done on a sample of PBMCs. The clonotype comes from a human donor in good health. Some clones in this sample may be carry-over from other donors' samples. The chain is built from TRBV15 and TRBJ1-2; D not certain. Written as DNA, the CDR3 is TGTGCCACCAGCAGAGATCTAAACTATGGCTACACCTTC. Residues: CATSRDLNYGYTF.